This entry lists 28 T cell receptor beta chains sequenced from one sample in a study of identical twins. A single record per CDR3 protein comes from TCRdb applying MiXCR to the 5' RACE reads. The sample lists about 240,000 distinct CDR3 sequences; about 10% were seen once. Source material: memory T cells sorted from blood. All receptors come from a man aged 45-65 years in good health.

Concerning this clonotype itself: A junction boundary mismatches the germline segment, possibly from a read error. The chain carries TRBV15 and TRBJ2-3; 11 nucleotides line up with TRBD1. Germline V gene lookup returns CDR1 LNHNV and CDR2 YYDKDF (reference sequence). The CDR3 has 14 residues. CDR3 region: CPTSGGQGADTQYF. The CDR3 coding sequence is TGTCCCACCAGCGGGGGACAGGGGGCAGATACGCAGTATTTT. Full variable domain (remainder filled in from reference TRBV15 and TRBJ2-3): DAMVIQNPRYQVTQFGKPVTLSCSQTLNHNVMYWYQQKSSQAPKLLFHYYDKDFNNEADTPDNFQSRRPNTSFCFLDIRSPGLGDTAMYLCPTSGGQGADTQYFGPGTRLTVL.

This clonotype was counted at least ten times. As DNA, the CDR3 is TGTGCCAGCAGCCCCGACACGCGAACTGGCTACACCTTC. As protein: CASSPDTRTGYTF. V usage is TRBV7-9 and J usage is TRBJ1-2, with no clear D. The germline V gene has CDR1 SEHNR and CDR2 FQNEAQ (reference sequence). This CDR3 has 13 residues. Trimming left V 5 bases short and J 7 bases short, with 14 bases between.

The chain combines TRBV7-9 with TRBJ2-1; 9 bases are a match to TRBD2. This CDR3 region has 16 residues. J was trimmed by 3 bases and V by 5 bases; bases with no gene match: 8. The germline CDR1 and CDR2 sequences are SEHNR and FQNEAQ (reference sequence). The CDR3 DNA reads TGTGCCAGCAGCGGAATAGCGGGGGCCAACTACAATGAGCAGTTCTTC. As protein: CASSGIAGANYNEQFF.

This clonotype was detected only a few times. CDR3 amino acids: CSARDANTDTQYF. The CDR3 DNA sequence: TGCAGTGCTAGAGATGCAAACACAGATACGCAGTATTTT. The V and J genes are TRBV20-1 and TRBJ2-3; D is uncertain. This CDR3 region has 13 residues. Trimming left V 0 bases short and J 2 bases short, with 6 bases between. The germline gives CDR1 DFQATT, CDR2 SNEGSKA (reference sequence).

The V and J genes are TRBV20-1 and TRBJ2-3; D perhaps matches TRBD1 (6 bases). This CDR3 contains 12 residues. The germline V and J ends were trimmed by 6 bases and 6 bases, with 13 bases remaining between them. The germline V gene encodes CDR1 DFQATT and CDR2 SNEGSKA (reference sequence). The CDR3 loop reads CSAPRGVDTQYF. The CDR3 DNA reads TGCAGTGCCCCCAGGGGCGTGGATACGCAGTATTTT.

This clonotype has at least ten counts. The rearrangement joins TRBV3-1 to TRBJ2-1; 8 bases fit TRBD2. The germline CDR1 and CDR2 sequences are LGHDT and YNNKEL (reference sequence). The CDR3 length is 11 residues. Trimming at V came to 8 bases and at J to 10 bases, leaving 4 bases not matched to a gene. The CDR3 loop reads CASAIAGEQFF. The CDR3 bases are TGTGCCAGCGCAATAGCGGGGGAGCAGTTCTTC.

The V and J genes are TRBV7-2 and TRBJ1-2, with a weak D call TRBD1 (6 bases). The CDR3 has 16 residues. The germline V and J ends were trimmed by 4 bases and 7 bases, with 22 bases remaining between them. Germline CDR1 reads SGHTA; CDR2 reads FQGNSA. Here the CDR3 reads CASSSPRRGQIGGYTF. CDR3 DNA sequence: TGTGCCAGCAGCTCCCCCCGGCGGGGGCAGATCGGTGGCTACACCTTC.

This clonotype was observed at least ten times. J is TRBJ1-2 and V is TRBV28, with no clear D. V lost 2 bases and J 0 bases, leaving 4 bases between the germline ends. The germline gives CDR1 MDHEN, CDR2 SYDVKM. This CDR3 comprises 13 residues. In nucleotides, the CDR3 is TGTGCCAGCAGTTTAATCACTAACTATGGCTACACCTTC. This translates into CASSLITNYGYTF.

This clonotype was counted at least ten times. This sequence joins TRBV5-1 and TRBJ2-2; 8 bases line up with TRBD1. The CDR3 has 16 amino acids. Germline lookup yields CDR1 SGHRS and CDR2 YFSETQ. V gave up 4 bases and J gave up 1 base; unmatched junction bases: 6. CDR3 nucleotide sequence: TGCGCCAGCAGCAAGACAGGGGCGGTGAACACCGGGGAGCTGTTTTTT. It translates to CASSKTGAVNTGELFF.

This clonotype has ten or more counts. The chain uses TRBV12-3 or TRBV12-4 and TRBJ2-3; TRBD2 is a possible D gene (6 bases). The CDR3 sequence is 14 residues long. Trimming pared 6 bases from V and 4 bases from J, leaving 14 bases between. DNA for the CDR3: TGTGCCAGCAGGCGTCGACTAGATTCAGATACGCAGTATTTT. Amino acids: CASRRRLDSDTQYF.

This clonotype came up a few times. The chain couples TRBV27 to TRBJ1-2, with TRBD1 as a possible D gene (5 bases). V lost 0 bases, J lost 2 bases, and 7 bases lay in between. This CDR3 has 14 amino acids. CDR1 MNHEY and CDR2 SMNVEV come from the germline V gene (reference sequence). CDR3 in DNA: TGTGCCAGCAGTTTATCGGGGGGGAACTATGGCTACACCTTC. This encodes CASSLSGGNYGYTF.

This clonotype was detected many times. This chain uses TRBV5-1 with TRBJ2-1; 8 nucleotides match TRBD2. Per germline, CDR1 SGHRS and CDR2 YFSETQ. The V segment lost 4 bases and the J segment 0 bases; nucleotides outside the gene matches: 3. The CDR3 runs 15 residues. For the CDR3, the DNA is TGCGCCAGCAGCCCCGGGACTAGCTCCTACAATGAGCAGTTCTTC. It codes for CASSPGTSSYNEQFF.

This clonotype was found many times. This chain joins TRBV13 and TRBJ2-1, with 7 positions matching TRBD2. The V gene end was trimmed by 5 bases and the J gene end by 8 bases; junction bases not matched to a gene: 15. The CDR3 totals 16 residues. CDR1 is PRHDT and CDR2 is FYEKMQ in the germline V gene (reference sequence). CDR3 DNA: TGTGCCAGCAGCCATTCCCTAGCGGTGAAGGGGTATGAGCAGTTCTTC. Protein sequence: CASSHSLAVKGYEQFF.

Ten or more counts support this clonotype. This rearrangement joins TRBV7-3 to TRBJ2-3, with a weak D call TRBD1 (6 bases). Trimming left V 5 bases short and J 3 bases short, with 9 bases between. In germline, CDR1 is SGHTA, CDR2 FQGTGA. The CDR3 sequence is 13 residues long. In DNA, the CDR3 is TGTGCCAGCAGCGCACAGGGTACAGATACGCAGTATTTT. Its translation is CASSAQGTDTQYF. The whole variable domain, filled in from reference TRBV7-3 and TRBJ2-3, reads GAGVSQTPSNKVTEKGKYVELRCDPISGHTALYWYRQSLGQGPEFLIYFQGTGAADDSGLPNDRFFAVRPEGSVSTLKIQRTERGDSAVYLCASSAQGTDTQYFGPGTRLTVL.

This clonotype has just a few counts. This chain uses TRBV27 with TRBJ2-7; 7 nucleotides match TRBD1. In germline, CDR1 is MNHEY, CDR2 SMNVEV (reference sequence). The trim removed 2 bases at V and 1 base at J, leaving 2 bases unmatched. The CDR3 spans 14 residues. The CDR3 reads CASSLVRGSYEQYF. CDR3 coding DNA: TGTGCCAGCAGTTTAGTCAGGGGGTCCTACGAGCAGTACTTC.

This clonotype was seen ten or more times. The DNA for the CDR3 is TGTGCCAGCAATCCGGCCTCCGGGCCAGAGACCCAGTACTTC. Translating it yields CASNPASGPETQYF. The rearrangement uses TRBV6-1 and TRBJ2-5; D unclear. Germline values: CDR1 MNHNS, CDR2 SASEGT. V lost 7 bases, J lost 4 bases, and 16 bases lay in between. CDR3 size: 14 residues.

This clonotype was counted at least ten times. The chain is built from TRBV7-8 and TRBJ2-7; D remains unclear. Germline lookup yields CDR1 SGHVS and CDR2 FQNEAQ. Trimming shortened V by 10 bases and J by 0 bases, and 16 bases separated the two germline ends. The CDR3 has 14 amino acids. The CDR3 sequence: CATSDWESSYEQYF. The CDR3 DNA follows: TGTGCCACGTCAGACTGGGAAAGCTCCTACGAGCAGTACTTC. Using reference TRBV7-8 and TRBJ2-7 for the parts outside the CDR3, the full variable domain is GAGVSQSPRYKVAKRGQDVALRCDPISGHVSLFWYQQALGQGPEFLTYFQNEAQLDKSGLPSDRFFAERPEGSVSTLKIQRTQQEDSAVYLCATSDWESSYEQYFGPGTRLTVT.

This clonotype was counted only a few times. V is TRBV7-2 and J is TRBJ2-2; 7 bases are a match to TRBD2. The CDR3 length is 16 residues. From germline, CDR1 is SGHTA and CDR2 FQGNSA. V gave up 1 base and J gave up 3 bases; unmatched junction bases: 5. The DNA of the CDR3 is TGTGCCAGCAGCTTAGTTGGCGGGGGTGACACCGGGGAGCTGTTTTTT. Protein: CASSLVGGGDTGELFF.

This clonotype was seen a handful of times. J is TRBJ2-3 and V is TRBV20-1; 8 nucleotides align to TRBD2. Germline CDR1 and CDR2: DFQATT and SNEGSKA (reference sequence). Trimming at V came to 4 bases and at J to 1 base, leaving 19 bases not matched to a gene. The CDR3 spans 19 residues. For the CDR3, the DNA is TGCAGTGCTATCCGTCCGGGAATAGCGGGGCGCCAAGGCACAGATACGCAGTATTTT. Translating it yields CSAIRPGIAGRQGTDTQYF.

This clonotype was counted ten times or more. The rearrangement uses TRBV9 and TRBJ2-3, with TRBD2 matching over 9 bases. The CDR3 consists of 18 residues. With V trimmed by 4 bases and J by 6 bases, 18 bases remained unmatched. Germline V gives CDR1 SGDLS, CDR2 YYNGEE. CDR3 sequence reads: CASSRRGDSGRALDTQYF. Written as DNA, the CDR3 is TGTGCCAGCAGCAGAAGGGGGGATAGCGGGAGAGCTTTGGATACGCAGTATTTT.

In its sample, this clonotype was seen many times. This chain connects TRBV7-2 to TRBJ1-5, with D perhaps TRBD1 (5 bases). CDR3 length: 16 amino acids. Germline CDR1 is SGHTA and CDR2 is FQGNSA. The V end was cut by 2 bases, the J end by 3 bases, with 14 bases between. The chain's CDR3 is CASSLSFPGINQPQHF. In DNA form, the CDR3 reads TGTGCCAGCAGCTTATCTTTCCCAGGGATCAATCAGCCCCAGCATTTT.

The chain uses TRBV12-3 or TRBV12-4 and TRBJ1-5, with TRBD1 identical over 11 bases. The CDR3 covers 14 residues. V lost 5 bases and J lost 7; bases outside the gene matches: 4. In DNA form, the CDR3 reads TGTGCCAGCAGTCGGACAGGGGGCAGCCAGCCCCAGCATTTT. Translating it yields CASSRTGGSQPQHF.

The genes are TRBV3-1 and TRBJ2-2; 8 bases match TRBD2. Germline trimming cut 1 base from V and 7 bases from J; bases unmatched to any gene: 5. Per the germline V gene, CDR1 is LGHDT and CDR2 is YNNKEL (reference sequence). CDR3 length equals 15 residues. The CDR3 sequence: CASSQGSGRIGELFF. DNA for the CDR3: TGTGCCAGCAGCCAAGGAAGCGGGAGAATCGGGGAGCTGTTTTTT.

This clonotype has ten or more counts. The CDR3 nucleotides read TGTGCCAGCAGTCCCGGGACAAGATATGGCTACACCTTC. It encodes CASSPGTRYGYTF. V is TRBV28 and J is TRBJ1-2; D perhaps matches TRBD1 (6 bases). From germline, CDR1 is MDHEN and CDR2 SYDVKM. Trimming pared 5 bases from V and 5 bases from J, leaving 12 bases between. The length of the CDR3 is 13 residues.

This clonotype was seen ten or more times. The chain recombines TRBV5-1 with TRBJ2-2; D unresolved. Per the germline V gene, CDR1 is SGHRS and CDR2 is YFSETQ. CDR3 length: 15 amino acids. Trimming removed 4 bases from V and 0 bases from J, with 10 bases in between. The CDR3 reads CASSPPVSNTGELFF. The CDR3 nucleotides read TGCGCCAGCAGCCCCCCGGTCTCGAACACCGGGGAGCTGTTTTTT.

The V gene is TRBV7-2, the J gene TRBJ1-3, with D hard to call. Germline-derived CDR1 and CDR2 are SGHTA and FQGNSA. Trimming cost V 4 bases and J 0 bases, with 10 bases left between them. This CDR3 comprises 15 residues. The CDR3 loop is CASSSTVSSGNTIYF. The CDR3 region has the DNA TGTGCCAGCAGCTCTACAGTGAGCTCTGGAAACACCATATATTTT.

V and J are TRBV6-5 and TRBJ1-5; D ambiguous. Germline V gives CDR1 MNHEY, CDR2 SVGAGI. V was trimmed by 0 bases and J by 2 bases, leaving 14 bases between them. The CDR3 sequence is 17 residues long. CDR3 sequence (DNA): TGTGCCAGCAGTTACTCGATGGGGAGTAGTGGCAATCAGCCCCAGCATTTT. It translates to CASSYSMGSSGNQPQHF.

This clonotype was counted at least ten times. The V and J genes are TRBV11-2 and TRBJ2-1; TRBD2 matches at 7 bases. The CDR3 covers 15 residues. V lost 1 base and J lost 7; bases outside the gene matches: 7. Per the germline V gene, CDR1 is SGHAT and CDR2 is FQNNGV. This CDR3 reads CASSLVQWGGNEQFF. DNA of the CDR3: TGTGCCAGCAGCTTAGTACAGTGGGGGGGAAATGAGCAGTTCTTC.